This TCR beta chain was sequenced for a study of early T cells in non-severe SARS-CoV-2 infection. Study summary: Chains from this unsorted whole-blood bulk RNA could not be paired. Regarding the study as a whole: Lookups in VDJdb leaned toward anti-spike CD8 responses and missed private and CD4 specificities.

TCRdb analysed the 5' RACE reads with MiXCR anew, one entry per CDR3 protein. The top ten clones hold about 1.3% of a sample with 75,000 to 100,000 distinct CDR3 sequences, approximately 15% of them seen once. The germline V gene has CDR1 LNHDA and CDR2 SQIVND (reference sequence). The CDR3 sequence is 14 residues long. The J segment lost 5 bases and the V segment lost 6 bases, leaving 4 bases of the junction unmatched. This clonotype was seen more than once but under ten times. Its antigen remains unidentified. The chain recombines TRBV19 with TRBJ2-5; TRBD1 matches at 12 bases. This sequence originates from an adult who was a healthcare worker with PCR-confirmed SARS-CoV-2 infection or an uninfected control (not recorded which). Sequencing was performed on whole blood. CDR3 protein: CASRGTGGTETQYF. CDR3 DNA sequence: TGTGCCAGTAGAGGGACAGGGGGCACGGAGACCCAGTACTTC.